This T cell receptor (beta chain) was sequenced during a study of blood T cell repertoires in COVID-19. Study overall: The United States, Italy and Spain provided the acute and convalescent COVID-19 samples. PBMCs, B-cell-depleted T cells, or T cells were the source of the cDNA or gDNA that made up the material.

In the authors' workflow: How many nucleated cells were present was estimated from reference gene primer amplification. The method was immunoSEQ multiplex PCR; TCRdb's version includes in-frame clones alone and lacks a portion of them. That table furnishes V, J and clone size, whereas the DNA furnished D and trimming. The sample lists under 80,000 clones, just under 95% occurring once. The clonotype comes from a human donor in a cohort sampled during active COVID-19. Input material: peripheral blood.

The CDR3 here is CSASFPLGQPISGANVLTF. The CDR3 DNA is TGCAGTGCTAGTTTTCCCCTCGGACAGCCTATCTCTGGGGCCAACGTCCTGACTTTC. The V gene is TRBV20-1, the J gene TRBJ2-6, with D perhaps matching TRBD1 (6 bases). CDR1 and CDR2 from the germline V gene are DFQATT and SNEGSKA (reference sequence). The CDR3 extends over 19 amino acids. The germline V and J ends were trimmed by 3 bases and 0 bases, with 21 bases remaining between them.